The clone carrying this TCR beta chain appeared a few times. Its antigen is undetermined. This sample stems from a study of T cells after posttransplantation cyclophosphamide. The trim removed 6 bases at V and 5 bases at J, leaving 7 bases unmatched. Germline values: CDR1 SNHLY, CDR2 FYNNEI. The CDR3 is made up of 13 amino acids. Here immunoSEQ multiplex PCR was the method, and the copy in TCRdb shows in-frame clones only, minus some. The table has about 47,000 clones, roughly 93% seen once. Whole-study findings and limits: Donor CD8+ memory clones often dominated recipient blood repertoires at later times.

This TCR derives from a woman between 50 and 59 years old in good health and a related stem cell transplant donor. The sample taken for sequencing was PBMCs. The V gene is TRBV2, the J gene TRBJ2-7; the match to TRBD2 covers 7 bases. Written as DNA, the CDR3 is TGTGCCAGCAGCCGGACTAGTATCGACGAGCAGTACTTC. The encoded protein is CASSRTSIDEQYF.